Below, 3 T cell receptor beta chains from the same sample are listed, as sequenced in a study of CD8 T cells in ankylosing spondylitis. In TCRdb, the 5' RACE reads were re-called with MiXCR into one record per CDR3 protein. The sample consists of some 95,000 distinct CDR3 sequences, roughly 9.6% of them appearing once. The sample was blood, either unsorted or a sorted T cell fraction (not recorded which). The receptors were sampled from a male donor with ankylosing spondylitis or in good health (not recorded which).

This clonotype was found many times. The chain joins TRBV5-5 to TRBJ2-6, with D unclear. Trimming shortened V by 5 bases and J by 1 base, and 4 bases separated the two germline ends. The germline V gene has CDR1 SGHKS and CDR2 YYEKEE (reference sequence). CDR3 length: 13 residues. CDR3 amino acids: CASRDSGANVLTF. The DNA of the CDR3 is TGTGCCAGCAGGGATTCTGGGGCCAACGTCCTGACTTTC.

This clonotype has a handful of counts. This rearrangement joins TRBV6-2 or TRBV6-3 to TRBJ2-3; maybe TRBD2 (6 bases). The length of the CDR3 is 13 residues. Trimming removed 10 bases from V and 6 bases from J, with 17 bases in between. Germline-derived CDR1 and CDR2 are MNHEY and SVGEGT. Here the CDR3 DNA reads TGTGCCACCCGGGAGCTTACCGGGGATACGCAGTATTTT. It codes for CATRELTGDTQYF.

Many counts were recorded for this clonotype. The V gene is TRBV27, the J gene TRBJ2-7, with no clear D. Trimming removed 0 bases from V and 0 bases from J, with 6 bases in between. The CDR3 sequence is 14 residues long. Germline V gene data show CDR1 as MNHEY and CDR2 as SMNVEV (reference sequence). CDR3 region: CASSLSAISYEQYF. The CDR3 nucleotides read TGTGCCAGCAGTTTATCGGCCATCTCCTACGAGCAGTACTTC.